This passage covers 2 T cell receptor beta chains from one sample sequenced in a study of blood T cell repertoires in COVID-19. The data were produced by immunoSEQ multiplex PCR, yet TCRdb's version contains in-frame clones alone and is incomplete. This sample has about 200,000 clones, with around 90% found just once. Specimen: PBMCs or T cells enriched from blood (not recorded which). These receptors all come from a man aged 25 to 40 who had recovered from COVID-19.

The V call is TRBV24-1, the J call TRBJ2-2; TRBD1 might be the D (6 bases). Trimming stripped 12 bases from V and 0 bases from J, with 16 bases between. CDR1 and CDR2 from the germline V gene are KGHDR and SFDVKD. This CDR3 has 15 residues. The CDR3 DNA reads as TGTGCCGTCACGAGGACAGTGGCGAACACCGGGGAGCTGTTTTTT. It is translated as CAVTRTVANTGELFF.

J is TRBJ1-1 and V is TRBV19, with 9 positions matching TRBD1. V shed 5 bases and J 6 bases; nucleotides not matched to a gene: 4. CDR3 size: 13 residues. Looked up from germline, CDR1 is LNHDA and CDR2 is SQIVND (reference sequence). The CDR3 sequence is CASSAGQGSEAFF. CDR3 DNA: TGTGCCAGTAGTGCGGGACAGGGTTCTGAAGCTTTCTTT.